The clone carrying this T cell receptor (beta chain) was picked up one time. These data are taken from a study of blood T cell repertoires in COVID-19. Across the study: Samples taken during acute and convalescent COVID-19 were collected in the United States, Italy and Spain. PBMCs, B-cell-depleted T cells, or T cells provided the cDNA or gDNA that made up the material.

The length of the CDR3 is 16 residues. V was pared by 2 bases and J by 5 bases, with 7 bases of the junction left unmatched. CDR1 and CDR2 from the germline V gene are SGHTA and FQGNSA. Original processing notes: Amplifying reference gene primers gave estimates of nucleated cell counts. TCRdb keeps only in-frame clones here, not all; method: immunoSEQ multiplex PCR. V, J and clone size derive from that table, while D and trimming were established from the DNA sequence. The sample carries some 120,000 clones, roughly 80% recorded once. This chain uses TRBV7-2 with TRBJ2-5; 11 bases are shared with TRBD1. The TCR originated in a man aged 25-40 years with acute or convalescent COVID-19. Sequencing input: peripheral blood. CDR3 sequence (DNA): TGTGCCAGCAGCTTAATCCGGGGACAGGGGGGGGAGACCCAGTACTTC. Residues: CASSLIRGQGGETQYF.